The 15 T cell receptor beta chains below all came from one sample that was sequenced in a study. Via MiXCR, TCRdb re-called the RT-PCR reads, giving one row per CDR3 protein. The sample carries around 700,000 distinct CDR3 sequences, about 14% recorded once. Source material: memory CD4+ T cells from blood. All receptors derive from a female donor in good health, serving as a healthy control.

The J gene is TRBJ2-5, the V gene TRBV19; TRBD1 is a possible D gene (6 bases). Trimming took off 8 bases at V and 2 bases at J, with 9 bases between the two ends. The CDR3 contains 12 residues. CDR1 and CDR2 (germline): LNHDA, SQIVND (reference sequence). CDR3 in DNA: TGTGCCAGTGTAGACAGGCAAGAGACCCAGTACTTC. This translates into CASVDRQETQYF.

This clonotype was found many times. This chain connects TRBV10-3 to TRBJ1-5; D not resolved. Trimming left V 0 bases short and J 5 bases short, with 14 bases between. The CDR3 totals 16 residues. Germline CDR1 ENHRY, CDR2 SYGVKD. The CDR3 spells CAISESAGSGDQPQHF. In DNA form, the CDR3 reads TGTGCCATCAGTGAGTCGGCGGGGAGTGGGGATCAGCCCCAGCATTTT.

V gene TRBV12-3 or TRBV12-4 combines with J gene TRBJ2-1, with TRBD1 matching 11 bases. This CDR3 has 15 residues. V shed 8 bases, J shed 7 bases, and the junction held 10 bases outside the gene matches. This chain's CDR3 is CASYAFGQGANEQFF. The CDR3 bases are TGTGCCAGCTACGCGTTTGGACAGGGGGCAAATGAGCAGTTCTTC.

This sequence joins TRBV18 and TRBJ2-7; 12 bases line up with TRBD1. CDR3 length equals 14 residues. Unmatched junction bases numbered 6, after V lost 6 bases and J lost 6 bases. Germline lookup yields CDR1 KGHSH and CDR2 LQKENI. The CDR3 reads CASSVGTGGGEQYF. DNA for the CDR3: TGTGCCAGCTCCGTCGGGACAGGGGGCGGCGAGCAGTACTTC.

In its sample, this clonotype was seen many times. The CDR3 loop is CASSYAGEKLFF. Written as DNA, the CDR3 is TGTGCCAGCAGTTACGCAGGGGAAAAACTGTTTTTT. This sequence joins TRBV6-5 and TRBJ1-4; D possibly corresponds to TRBD1 (5 bases). The germline V gene encodes CDR1 MNHEY and CDR2 SVGAGI. Trimming removed 2 bases at V and 8 bases at J, with 6 bases between. This CDR3 is built from 12 residues.

This clonotype was counted between two and nine times. The chain has TRBV20-1 and TRBJ1-2; D gene uncertain. The CDR3 is 11 amino acids. CDR1 and CDR2 (germline): DFQATT, SNEGSKA (reference sequence). The V and J ends lost 6 bases and 12 bases respectively, with 17 bases between them. The CDR3 region is CSAAPQEVHTF. The CDR3 DNA reads as TGCAGTGCGGCGCCGCAGGAAGTACACACCTTC.

This clonotype was observed a handful of times. The J gene is TRBJ1-3, the V gene TRBV4-2; no clear D gene. The CDR3 loop spans 15 amino acids. Trimming took off 0 bases at V and 2 bases at J, with 8 bases between the two ends. CDR1 is LGHNA, CDR2 YNFKEQ, per germline. The CDR3 nucleotides are TGTGCCAGCAGCCAAGATCTTAGACCTGGAAACACCATATATTTT. Its protein product is CASSQDLRPGNTIYF.

The chain has TRBV9 and TRBJ2-7; D is perhaps TRBD1 or TRBD2 (5 bases each). V gave up 5 bases and J gave up 2 bases, with 17 bases separating them. The CDR3 totals 15 residues. From germline, CDR1 is SGDLS and CDR2 YYNGEE. The CDR3 DNA sequence: TGTGCCAGCAGTGAGATGGGGGACGCCACCTACGAGCAGTACTTC. Protein: CASSEMGDATYEQYF.

Only a few counts were recorded for this clonotype. The chain recombines TRBV20-1 with TRBJ1-5, with 10 positions matching TRBD1. This CDR3 contains 16 residues. CDR1 is DFQATT and CDR2 is SNEGSKA in the germline V gene (reference sequence). V lost 0 bases and J lost 6; bases outside the gene matches: 8. The CDR3 region has the DNA TGCAGTGCTAGAGACGGGACAGGGGTGGGGAGTCAGCCCCAGCATTTT. This gives the protein CSARDGTGVGSQPQHF.

The gene calls are TRBV5-1 and TRBJ1-6; D ambiguous. V was clipped by 0 bases and J by 6 bases, with 7 bases between them. The V gene's germline CDR1 is SGHRS and CDR2 YFSETQ. This CDR3 is built from 14 residues. The CDR3 region has the DNA TGCGCCAGCAGCTTGGAGACGGTTAATTCACCCCTCCACTTT. This encodes CASSLETVNSPLHF.

This clonotype was picked up a small number of times. The V and J genes are TRBV20-1 and TRBJ2-1; D perhaps matches TRBD2 (6 bases). V was shortened by 4 bases and J by 2 bases, with 24 bases between the two germline ends. There are 18 residues in the CDR3. Germline values: CDR1 DFQATT, CDR2 SNEGSKA (reference sequence). Written as DNA, the CDR3 is TGCAGTGCTAAACGCCGAATGGATCCGCGGGATACCTACAATGAGCAGTTCTTC. Translated: CSAKRRMDPRDTYNEQFF.

Ten or more counts support this clonotype. The CDR3 DNA sequence: TGTGCCACCAGAGGTGCAGGCGGTGGCTACACCTTC. Translation: CATRGAGGGYTF. This chain connects TRBV15 to TRBJ1-2; D not resolved. Trimming removed 6 bases from V and 7 bases from J, with 12 bases in between. Germline V CDR1 and CDR2: LNHNV, YYDKDF (reference sequence). This CDR3 comprises 12 residues.

This clonotype has just a few counts. The chain recombines TRBV7-9 with TRBJ1-4; 9 positions match TRBD1. Germline lookup yields CDR1 SEHNR and CDR2 FQNEAQ (reference sequence). The V gene end was trimmed by 4 bases and the J gene end by 6 bases; junction bases not matched to a gene: 3. The CDR3 sequence is 14 residues long. CDR3 nucleotides: TGTGCCAGCAGCTCCGACAGGGGGTATGAAAAACTGTTTTTT. As protein: CASSSDRGYEKLFF.

The rearrangement links TRBV7-8 to TRBJ2-5; 13 bases line up with TRBD2. CDR3 length: 15 amino acids. Germline V lookup: CDR1 SGHVS, CDR2 FQNEAQ. Germline trimming cut 5 bases from V and 4 bases from J; bases unmatched to any gene: 4. The CDR3 spells CASSPRTSGRETQYF. In nucleotides, the CDR3 is TGTGCCAGCAGCCCACGGACTAGCGGGAGAGAGACCCAGTACTTC.

This clonotype appeared many times. The chain couples TRBV10-2 to TRBJ2-2; D might be TRBD2 (5 bases). The V gene lost 7 bases and the J gene lost 7 bases, with 10 bases spanning the gap. This CDR3 spans 12 amino acids. Looked up from germline, CDR1 is WSHSY and CDR2 is SAAADI. CDR3 sequence: CASKRANGELFF. In nucleotides, the CDR3 is TGCGCCAGCAAGAGGGCCAACGGGGAGCTGTTTTTT.